Listed below are T cell receptor beta chains from one sample, sequenced in a study of blood T cell repertoires in COVID-19. The protocol was immunoSEQ multiplex PCR, while the TCRdb copy is restricted to in-frame clones and leaves out a portion. This sample has roughly 230,000 clones, with 90% found just once. The sequencing input was peripheral blood. Receptors were obtained from a woman in her sixties or seventies with COVID-19, enrolled during active disease. Both conserved end residues are part of each CDR3. The order of the fields is J gene, clone size, V gene, D gene, CDR3 DNA, CDR3 protein. D genes are given only for firm matches. Size tells how often a clone was seen (once, few, many) or the class of an expanded clone, and some rows leave it out.

j_call: TRBJ1-2
clone_size: .
v_call: TRBV5-8
d_call: .
cdr3_nt: TGTGCCAGCAGCCTCGGCTATGGCTACACCTTC
cdr3_aa: CASSLGYGYTF

j_call: TRBJ2-1
clone_size: .
v_call: TRBV24-1
d_call: TRBD1
cdr3_nt: TGTGCCACCAGTGAATCCGGGACAGGGAGCGATGAGCAGTTCTTC
cdr3_aa: CATSESGTGSDEQFF

j_call: TRBJ1-1
clone_size: .
v_call: TRBV29-1
d_call: .
cdr3_nt: TGCAGCTCGAGGGACACAGGGTTGGGTAACACTGAAGCTTTCTTT
cdr3_aa: CSSRDTGLGNTEAFF

j_call: TRBJ1-4
clone_size: .
v_call: TRBV4-3
d_call: .
cdr3_nt: TGCGCCAGCAGCCAAGCCTTCGGGGTTTCGGGCGAAAAACTGTTTTTT
cdr3_aa: CASSQAFGVSGEKLFF

j_call: TRBJ1-1
clone_size: .
v_call: TRBV7-3
d_call: .
cdr3_nt: TGTGCCAGCAGCTTACTAGGTGTTCACACTGAAGCTTTCTTT
cdr3_aa: CASSLLGVHTEAFF

j_call: TRBJ2-1
clone_size: once
v_call: TRBV19
d_call: TRBD1
cdr3_nt: TGTGCCAGTACCCAAGGTCGAGGACAGGGGGCCGATGAGCAGTTCTTC
cdr3_aa: CASTQGRGQGADEQFF

j_call: TRBJ2-6
clone_size: .
v_call: TRBV6-4
d_call: .
cdr3_nt: TGTGCCACCTCACTCGACTCTGGGGCCAACGTCCTGACTTTC
cdr3_aa: CATSLDSGANVLTF

j_call: TRBJ1-2
clone_size: .
v_call: TRBV7-3
d_call: TRBD1
cdr3_nt: TGTGCCAGCAGCTTAAACAGGGGGAGGGATGGCTACACCTTC
cdr3_aa: CASSLNRGRDGYTF

j_call: TRBJ2-1
clone_size: once
v_call: TRBV7-8
d_call: TRBD1
cdr3_nt: TGTGCCAGCAGCCCGGCTGTGGGACAGGGGGAGTTCTTC
cdr3_aa: CASSPAVGQGEFF

j_call: TRBJ1-2
clone_size: .
v_call: TRBV11-2
d_call: .
cdr3_nt: TGTGCCAGCAGCCCCCTATGGACTTCGAACTATGGCTACACCTTC
cdr3_aa: CASSPLWTSNYGYTF

j_call: TRBJ2-5
clone_size: .
v_call: TRBV7-3
d_call: TRBD1
cdr3_nt: TGTGCCAGCAGCCTTCGGACAGGGCATGATCCTCAAGAGACCCAGTACTTC
cdr3_aa: CASSLRTGHDPQETQYF

j_call: TRBJ1-6
clone_size: .
v_call: TRBV6-5
d_call: TRBD1
cdr3_nt: TGTGCCAGCAGTTACTTGACAGGGCAAGGTTCACCCCTCCACTTT
cdr3_aa: CASSYLTGQGSPLHF

j_call: TRBJ1-5
clone_size: .
v_call: TRBV19
d_call: .
cdr3_nt: TGTGCCAGTAGCACCCGGGAGTATAGCAATCAGCCCCAGCATTTT
cdr3_aa: CASSTREYSNQPQHF

j_call: TRBJ1-2
clone_size: .
v_call: TRBV2
d_call: .
cdr3_nt: TGTGCCAGCAGTGAGACTGTTAACTATGGCTACACCTTC
cdr3_aa: CASSETVNYGYTF

j_call: TRBJ1-5
clone_size: .
v_call: TRBV6-5
d_call: .
cdr3_nt: TGTGCCAGCCTTAAACTGTTGGGCAATCAGCCCCAGCATTTT
cdr3_aa: CASLKLLGNQPQHF

j_call: TRBJ1-5
clone_size: .
v_call: TRBV4-3
d_call: TRBD1
cdr3_nt: TGCGCCAGCAGCATAAGGACAGGGGCCGGCAATCAGCCCCAGCATTTT
cdr3_aa: CASSIRTGAGNQPQHF

j_call: TRBJ1-4
clone_size: .
v_call: TRBV18
d_call: TRBD1
cdr3_nt: TGTGCCAGCTCACCAGGACAGGGTAATGAAAAACTGTTTTTT
cdr3_aa: CASSPGQGNEKLFF

j_call: TRBJ1-5
clone_size: .
v_call: TRBV25-1
d_call: .
cdr3_nt: TGTGCCAGCAGGGGCGGAGGGTTTCAGCCCCAGCATTTT
cdr3_aa: CASRGGGFQPQHF

j_call: TRBJ2-5
clone_size: .
v_call: TRBV2
d_call: .
cdr3_nt: TGTGCCAGCACCGAAACTAGAAGGGTAGAGACCCAGTACTTC
cdr3_aa: CASTETRRVETQYF

j_call: TRBJ2-1
clone_size: .
v_call: TRBV11-3
d_call: TRBD2
cdr3_nt: TGTGCCAGCGCCAGAGGTGGGACTAGCAATGAGCAGTTCTTC
cdr3_aa: CASARGGTSNEQFF

j_call: TRBJ1-2
clone_size: .
v_call: TRBV11-2
d_call: TRBD1
cdr3_nt: TGTGCCAGCCGTCCCCCCACCACAGGGGTGGGGAACTATGGCTACACCTTC
cdr3_aa: CASRPPTTGVGNYGYTF

j_call: TRBJ2-3
clone_size: .
v_call: TRBV5-1
d_call: TRBD2
cdr3_nt: TGCGCCAGCAGCTTGGTGGGTAGCGGGGCTAGCACAGATACGCAGTATTTT
cdr3_aa: CASSLVGSGASTDTQYF

j_call: TRBJ1-1
clone_size: .
v_call: TRBV2
d_call: .
cdr3_nt: TGTGCCAGCACCGGAACCCCGGGGTTTGCTTTCTTT
cdr3_aa: CASTGTPGFAFF

j_call: TRBJ2-7
clone_size: .
v_call: TRBV5-1
d_call: TRBD1
cdr3_nt: TGCGCCAGCAGCTTAGGGACAGGCTACTCCTACGAGCAGTACTTC
cdr3_aa: CASSLGTGYSYEQYF

j_call: TRBJ2-7
clone_size: few
v_call: TRBV5-5
d_call: .
cdr3_nt: TGTGCCAGCAGCGTAGGGGCTAGTCACGAGCAGTACTTC
cdr3_aa: CASSVGASHEQYF

j_call: TRBJ2-2
clone_size: .
v_call: TRBV7-2
d_call: .
cdr3_nt: TGTGCCAGCAGCTTCAATCTAGCCCTGGGCGGGGAGCTGTTTTTT
cdr3_aa: CASSFNLALGGELFF

j_call: TRBJ1-6
clone_size: few
v_call: TRBV12-5
d_call: TRBD1
cdr3_nt: TGTGCTGCAGGACAGGGGAATTCACCCCTCCACTTT
cdr3_aa: CAAGQGNSPLHF

j_call: TRBJ1-2
clone_size: .
v_call: TRBV5-4
d_call: .
cdr3_nt: TGTGCCAGCAGCTTGCCGGGAGGAGGGGGCTACACCTTC
cdr3_aa: CASSLPGGGGYTF

j_call: TRBJ1-1
clone_size: .
v_call: TRBV6-5
d_call: .
cdr3_nt: TGTGCCAGCACCCGGGAAACTGAAGCTTTCTTT
cdr3_aa: CASTRETEAFF

j_call: TRBJ1-3
clone_size: .
v_call: TRBV6-5
d_call: .
cdr3_nt: TGTGCCAGCAGTTCCTCCGGCGGGGCAGGAGGAAACACCATATATTTT
cdr3_aa: CASSSSGGAGGNTIYF

j_call: TRBJ1-1
clone_size: .
v_call: TRBV7-2
d_call: TRBD1
cdr3_nt: TGTGCCAGCAGCCCCCCCGGAGGACAGGGGGAGGCTTTCTTT
cdr3_aa: CASSPPGGQGEAFF

j_call: TRBJ2-1
clone_size: .
v_call: TRBV9
d_call: .
cdr3_nt: TGTGCCAGCAGCGTAGGGGGTAGCGACAATGAGCAGTTCTTC
cdr3_aa: CASSVGGSDNEQFF

j_call: TRBJ1-4
clone_size: once
v_call: TRBV27
d_call: .
cdr3_nt: TGTGCCAGCAGTCCAGACAGGATCGGCGGTGAAAAACTGTTTTTT
cdr3_aa: CASSPDRIGGEKLFF

j_call: TRBJ1-2
clone_size: .
v_call: TRBV9
d_call: TRBD1
cdr3_nt: TGTGCCAGCAGCGGTATCGGGACAGGTAACTATGGCTACACCTTC
cdr3_aa: CASSGIGTGNYGYTF

j_call: TRBJ1-1
clone_size: once
v_call: TRBV7-3
d_call: .
cdr3_nt: TGTGCCAGCAGCTTAATGGGAGAGAACACTGAAGCTTTCTTT
cdr3_aa: CASSLMGENTEAFF

j_call: TRBJ2-7
clone_size: .
v_call: TRBV30
d_call: TRBD1
cdr3_nt: TGTGCCTGGACGGGACAGGGTGGTTACGAGCAGTACTTC
cdr3_aa: CAWTGQGGYEQYF

j_call: TRBJ1-2
clone_size: .
v_call: TRBV4-2
d_call: TRBD1
cdr3_nt: TGTGCCAGCAGCCCGGGACAGGGTGGCGGCTACACCTTC
cdr3_aa: CASSPGQGGGYTF

j_call: TRBJ1-5
clone_size: .
v_call: TRBV18
d_call: TRBD1
cdr3_nt: TGTGCCAGCTCTCAACTCCAGGGGGACAGGTATAGCAATCAGCCCCAGCATTTT
cdr3_aa: CASSQLQGDRYSNQPQHF

j_call: TRBJ1-5
clone_size: .
v_call: TRBV7-2
d_call: .
cdr3_nt: TGTGCCAGCCCCCAAGTCCCGGGTCGGAGCAATCAGCCCCAGCATTTT
cdr3_aa: CASPQVPGRSNQPQHF

j_call: TRBJ2-1
clone_size: .
v_call: TRBV7-9
d_call: TRBD2
cdr3_nt: TGTGCCAGCAGCTTAGCCCGAACCTTAGCGGGGGCCCACTACAATGAGCAGTTCTTC
cdr3_aa: CASSLARTLAGAHYNEQFF

j_call: TRBJ2-5
clone_size: .
v_call: TRBV29-1
d_call: .
cdr3_nt: TGCAGCGTCATCAGGGATTTGGGGACCCAGTACTTC
cdr3_aa: CSVIRDLGTQYF

j_call: TRBJ2-7
clone_size: .
v_call: TRBV7-2
d_call: .
cdr3_nt: TGTGCCAGCAGCTTAGCTCAGATTTTCCCCTACGAGCAGTACTTC
cdr3_aa: CASSLAQIFPYEQYF

j_call: TRBJ2-3
clone_size: .
v_call: TRBV2
d_call: .
cdr3_nt: TGTGCCAGCAGTGACGGTTGGACCCAGGGGTATTTT
cdr3_aa: CASSDGWTQGYF

j_call: TRBJ1-1
clone_size: once
v_call: TRBV5-4
d_call: TRBD1
cdr3_nt: TGTGCCAGCAGCAGAGGACAGGGGGCGGTCACTGAAGCTTTCTTT
cdr3_aa: CASSRGQGAVTEAFF

j_call: TRBJ1-1
clone_size: few
v_call: TRBV6-5
d_call: .
cdr3_nt: TGTGCCAGCAGTTCCTCGGCACAAGGAGGGGACACTGAAGCTTTCTTT
cdr3_aa: CASSSSAQGGDTEAFF

j_call: TRBJ2-5
clone_size: .
v_call: TRBV6-2/TRBV6-3
d_call: TRBD2
cdr3_nt: TGTGCCAGCAGTCGCCTAGCGGGGGTCGGAGAGACCCAGTACTTC
cdr3_aa: CASSRLAGVGETQYF

j_call: TRBJ2-1
clone_size: .
v_call: TRBV19
d_call: .
cdr3_nt: TGTGCCAGTAGTATAGTTCGCAATGAGCAGTTCTTC
cdr3_aa: CASSIVRNEQFF

j_call: TRBJ1-4
clone_size: few
v_call: TRBV9
d_call: TRBD1
cdr3_nt: TGTGCCAGCAGCTCCGGGACAGGGGCTAATGAAAAACTGTTTTTT
cdr3_aa: CASSSGTGANEKLFF

j_call: TRBJ2-3
clone_size: .
v_call: TRBV13
d_call: TRBD2
cdr3_nt: TGTGCCAGCAGCTTAGGGTTTGATGGGGCGCGGGGGACAGATACGCAGTATTTT
cdr3_aa: CASSLGFDGARGTDTQYF

j_call: TRBJ1-1
clone_size: few
v_call: TRBV7-2
d_call: .
cdr3_nt: TGTGCCAGCAGCTTAGTCATGAACACTGAAGCTTTCTTT
cdr3_aa: CASSLVMNTEAFF

j_call: TRBJ1-5
clone_size: .
v_call: TRBV5-5
d_call: .
cdr3_nt: TGTGCCAGCAGCTTGGACTTCGATCAGCCCCAGCATTTT
cdr3_aa: CASSLDFDQPQHF

j_call: TRBJ2-2
clone_size: .
v_call: TRBV15
d_call: .
cdr3_nt: TGTGCCACCAGCAGAGCCTACGGTCGCCCCGGGGAGCTGTTTTTT
cdr3_aa: CATSRAYGRPGELFF

j_call: TRBJ2-5
clone_size: .
v_call: TRBV3-1/TRBV3-2
d_call: TRBD2
cdr3_nt: TGTGCCAGCAGCCCCGGGTGGAGGGTAGCGGGGGCCCGGGGTTGGGAGACCCAGTACTTC
cdr3_aa: CASSPGWRVAGARGWETQYF

j_call: TRBJ1-2
clone_size: .
v_call: TRBV10-3
d_call: TRBD1
cdr3_nt: TGTGCCATCAAAGGGGACAGCTATGGCTACACCTTC
cdr3_aa: CAIKGDSYGYTF

j_call: TRBJ2-2
clone_size: .
v_call: TRBV5-1
d_call: TRBD2
cdr3_nt: TGCGCCAGCAGCTTGGCCCCTGCGGGGGGGCTGTTTTTT
cdr3_aa: CASSLAPAGGLFF